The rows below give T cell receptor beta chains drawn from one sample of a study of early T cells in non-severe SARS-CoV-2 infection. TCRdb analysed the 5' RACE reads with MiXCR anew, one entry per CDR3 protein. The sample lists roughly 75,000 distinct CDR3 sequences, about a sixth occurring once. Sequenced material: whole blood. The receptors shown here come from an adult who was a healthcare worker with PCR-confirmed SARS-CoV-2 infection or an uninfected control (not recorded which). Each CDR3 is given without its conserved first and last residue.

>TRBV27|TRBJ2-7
ASKAGGRAGEQY
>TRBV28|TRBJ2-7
ASSPDRRSYEQY
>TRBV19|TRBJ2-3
ASSVQGEDTQY
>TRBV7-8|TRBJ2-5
ASQAGDQY
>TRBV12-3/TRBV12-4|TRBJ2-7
ASSSPSVTSGRFYEQY
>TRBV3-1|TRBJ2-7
ASSQGRFLYEQY
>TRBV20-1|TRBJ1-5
SARDTQVDNQPQH
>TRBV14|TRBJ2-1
ASSPPDRSTNEQF
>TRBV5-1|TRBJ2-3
ASRAGTSTDTQY
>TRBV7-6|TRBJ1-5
ASSQFNRGSQPQH
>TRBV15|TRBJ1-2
ATSREEGNYGYT
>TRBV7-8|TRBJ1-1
ASTLQGALNTEAF
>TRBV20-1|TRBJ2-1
SAIGITGGFGEQF
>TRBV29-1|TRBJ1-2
SISGTGLNGYT
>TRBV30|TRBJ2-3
AWSDRGGADTQY
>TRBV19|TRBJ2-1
ASSIRLAGKSYNEQF
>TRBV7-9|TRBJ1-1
ASSLEGNTEAF
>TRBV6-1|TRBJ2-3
ASSDLGSSTDTQY
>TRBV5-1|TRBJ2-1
ASGRTSYNEQF
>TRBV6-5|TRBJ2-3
ASSQGTGQVTDTQY
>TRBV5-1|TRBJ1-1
ASSLGRDTEAF
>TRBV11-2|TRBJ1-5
ASSRENNQPQH
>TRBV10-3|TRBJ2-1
AIRPGQGSRDEF
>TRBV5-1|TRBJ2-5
ASSLDGTGTQY
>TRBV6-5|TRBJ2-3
ASSWRHSTDTQY
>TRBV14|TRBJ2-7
ASSQDSAGAYEQY
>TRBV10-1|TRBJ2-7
ASSELGGPGEQY